This T cell receptor beta chain was retrieved from a study of CD8+CD57+ T cells in acquired aplastic anemia. Patients chosen for sequencing had shown CD8+CD57+ cell expansion by flow cytometry. It was genomic DNA that served as the template for profiling TCR beta VDJ and CDR3. TCRdb reprocessed the reads via MiXCR and lists one record per CDR3 protein. Counted here are roughly 500,000 distinct CDR3 sequences, approximately 33% occurring once; the ten biggest clones make up 0.82%. This clonotype was recorded many times. The germline gives CDR1 SGDLS, CDR2 YYNGEE. The CDR3 consists of 17 residues. V dropped 4 bases and J dropped 4 bases, with 18 bases sitting between them.

V and J are TRBV9 and TRBJ2-6, with D unclear. Material: sorted CD4+, CD8+, or CD8+CD57+ T cells (not recorded which) from PBMCs. The sequence was collected from a human donor with aplastic anemia. This CDR3 is CASSPGRAVTGANVLTF. CDR3 nucleotides: TGTGCCAGCAGCCCCGGAAGGGCAGTAACGGGGGCCAACGTCCTGACTTTC.